The 21 T cell receptor beta chains below all came from one sample that was sequenced in a study of Ad26.COV2.S vaccination and SARS-CoV-2 variants. Clones were sequenced by immunoSEQ multiplex PCR, and TCRdb holds only the in-frame ones, with some missing. The data show roughly 400,000 clones, with 90% seen just once and 4.3% held by the top ten. Treatment of the sample: over 15 received Ad26.COV2.S at low or high dose, single or two shots; about 5 received placebo; per-sample allocation not given. Sampling took place 63 days after the first vaccine or placebo injection. This sample comprised peripheral blood, obtained in a trial of Ad26.COV2.S vaccine versus placebo. The receptors come from a person between 18 and 65 years old who received the Ad26.COV2.S COVID-19 vaccine or a placebo.

This chain connects TRBV27 to TRBJ2-4; D remains unclear. Germline V gives CDR1 MNHEY, CDR2 SMNVEV (reference sequence). Trimming took off 2 bases at V and 3 bases at J, with 5 bases between the two ends. The CDR3 is 13 amino acids. The CDR3 is CASSLNSKNIQYF. CDR3 nucleotides: TGTGCCAGCAGTTTAAACAGCAAAAACATTCAGTACTTC.

The chain couples TRBV7-8 to TRBJ2-7; a weak D match, TRBD1 (5 bases). The CDR3 runs to 16 residues. Germline V gene sequence: CDR1 SGHVS, CDR2 FQNEAQ. The germline V and J ends were trimmed by 5 bases and 1 base, with 18 bases remaining between them. CDR3 sequence reads: CASSPKGRGDSYEQYF. As DNA, the CDR3 is TGTGCCAGCAGCCCCAAGGGGCGTGGGGATTCCTACGAGCAGTACTTC. Drawing the rest from reference TRBV7-8 and TRBJ2-7, the complete variable domain is GAGVSQSPRYKVAKRGQDVALRCDPISGHVSLFWYQQALGQGPEFLTYFQNEAQLDKSGLPSDRFFAERPEGSVSTLKIQRTQQEDSAVYLCASSPKGRGDSYEQYFGPGTRLTVT.

The gene calls are TRBV7-2 and TRBJ2-2, with a possible D match to TRBD1 (7 bases). Trimming took 5 bases from V and 0 from J, leaving 13 bases between them. This CDR3 spans 16 amino acids. Germline values: CDR1 SGHTA, CDR2 FQGNSA. CDR3 sequence (DNA): TGTGCCAGCAGCCCCCAGGGGGGATCGAACACCGGGGAGCTGTTTTTT. The encoded protein is CASSPQGGSNTGELFF.

The V call is TRBV9, the J call TRBJ2-1, with TRBD1 as a possible D gene (6 bases). Deletions cut 3 bases from V and 8 bases from J, with 18 bases between. The CDR3 totals 15 residues. The germline V gene encodes CDR1 SGDLS and CDR2 YYNGEE. The CDR3 DNA sequence: TGTGCCAGCAGCGCCCGACAGGCGATCCTGGATGAGCAGTTCTTC. Translating gives CASSARQAILDEQFF.

The chain recombines TRBV27 with TRBJ2-5; TRBD1 matches at 9 bases. The CDR3 has 16 residues. J was trimmed by 5 bases and V by 5 bases; bases with no gene match: 12. In germline, CDR1 is MNHEY, CDR2 SMNVEV (reference sequence). CDR3 nucleotide sequence: TGTGCCAGCAGTCCCTCCCGGGACAGGGAGCTGGAGACCCAGTACTTC. It encodes CASSPSRDRELETQYF.

The rearrangement uses TRBV20-1 and TRBJ2-2; unclear D gene. V was pared by 0 bases and J by 7 bases, with 3 bases between. Per germline, CDR1 DFQATT and CDR2 SNEGSKA (reference sequence). This CDR3 has 11 residues. The CDR3 protein is CSARDVGELFF. CDR3 sequence (DNA): TGCAGTGCTAGAGATGTCGGGGAGCTGTTTTTT.

The chain has TRBV7-2 and TRBJ2-7, with TRBD2 as a possible D gene (6 bases). Germline V CDR1 and CDR2: SGHTA, FQGNSA. This CDR3 is built from 17 residues. With 1 base removed from V and 0 bases from J, the gap between germline ends came to 16 bases. This CDR3 reads CASSLGVGTSSSYEQYF. CDR3 in DNA: TGTGCCAGCAGCTTAGGTGTGGGGACTTCCAGCTCCTACGAGCAGTACTTC.

Concerning this clone: The same CDR3 also results from other DNA sequences found in this sample. V usage is TRBV9 and J usage is TRBJ2-1; tentative D call: TRBD1 (6 bases). Germline CDR1 reads SGDLS; CDR2 reads YYNGEE. The CDR3 runs to 15 residues. Trimming shortened V by 2 bases and J by 0 bases, and 9 bases separated the two germline ends. The DNA of the CDR3 is TGTGCCAGCAGCGTGGGGGCAAGCTCCTACAATGAGCAGTTCTTC. This encodes CASSVGASSYNEQFF.

The chain links TRBV24-1 to TRBJ2-1, with D maybe TRBD1 (5 bases). Per the germline V gene, CDR1 is KGHDR and CDR2 is SFDVKD. The CDR3 contains 14 residues. With 0 bases removed from V and 7 bases from J, the gap between germline ends came to 9 bases. The CDR3 DNA reads TGTGCCACCAGTGATTTGCAGGGTGGGAATGAGCAGTTCTTC. Its protein product is CATSDLQGGNEQFF.

The sample holds one count of this clone. The chain carries TRBV7-9 and TRBJ2-7; D unresolved. Germline CDR1 and CDR2: SEHNR and FQNEAQ (reference sequence). The CDR3 sequence is 12 residues long. Trimming pared 5 bases from V and 3 bases from J, leaving 8 bases between. The CDR3 reads CASSPDRYEQYF. As DNA, the CDR3 is TGTGCCAGCAGCCCAGACCGCTACGAGCAGTACTTC.

The chain carries TRBV19 and TRBJ2-7, with 9 positions matching TRBD1. Per germline, CDR1 LNHDA and CDR2 SQIVND (reference sequence). V dropped 4 bases and J dropped 7; count of bases not matched to a gene: 5. The CDR3 runs to 13 residues. CDR3 nucleotide sequence: TGTGCCAGTAGTAACCGGGACAGGGCGGAGCAGTACTTC. Its protein product is CASSNRDRAEQYF.

The V call is TRBV28, the J call TRBJ1-6; TRBD1 is a possible D gene (5 bases). Germline CDR1 MDHEN, CDR2 SYDVKM. The CDR3 extends over 15 amino acids. Trimming took 2 bases from V and 7 from J, leaving 12 bases between them. The CDR3 nucleotides read TGTGCCAGCAGTTTAACGGGGCTGGGGAATTCACCCCTCCACTTT. Translating it yields CASSLTGLGNSPLHF.

The chain carries TRBV28 and TRBJ2-7, with TRBD1 matching 9 bases. Germline lookup yields CDR1 MDHEN and CDR2 SYDVKM. The CDR3 contains 14 residues. V gave up 6 bases and J gave up 2 bases; unmatched junction bases: 5. As DNA, the CDR3 is TGTGCCAGCAGGGGGGGGGACAGGGCCTACGAGCAGTACTTC. It is translated as CASRGGDRAYEQYF. The full variable domain, rest sourced from reference TRBV28 and TRBJ2-7, is DVKVTQSSRYLVKRTGEKVFLECVQDMDHENMFWYRQDPGLGLRLIYFSYDVKMKEKGDIPEGYSVSREKKERFSLILESASTNQTSMYLCASRGGDRAYEQYFGPGTRLTVT.

The genes are TRBV7-3 and TRBJ2-3, with 7 bases lining up with TRBD1. The CDR3 spans 15 residues. Germline-derived CDR1 and CDR2 are SGHTA and FQGTGA. After removal of 2 bases from V and 6 bases from J, the junction contained 8 bases not matched to a gene. The CDR3 is CASSLQLAGGDTQYF. CDR3 nucleotides: TGTGCCAGCAGCTTACAGCTAGCAGGGGGTGATACGCAGTATTTT.

The chain carries TRBV7-2 and TRBJ2-7, with 7 bases lining up with TRBD1. The CDR3 consists of 15 residues. Germline CDR1 reads SGHTA; CDR2 reads FQGNSA. The V gene end was trimmed by 1 base and the J gene end by 4 bases; junction bases not matched to a gene: 7. CDR3 region: CASSLVGTATYEQYF. The CDR3, as DNA: TGTGCCAGCAGCTTAGTTGGGACAGCAACTTACGAGCAGTACTTC.

This clone has more than one count but fewer than ten. The chain uses TRBV5-4 and TRBJ2-7; 10 bases match TRBD1. The CDR3 is 14 residues long. J lost 2 bases, V lost 4 bases, and 3 bases had no gene match. Germline loops: CDR1 SGHNT, CDR2 YYREEE (reference sequence). CDR3 loop: CASSPGTGAYEQYF. The CDR3, as DNA: TGTGCCAGCAGCCCCGGGACAGGGGCCTACGAGCAGTACTTC. The complete variable domain, with remaining parts taken from reference TRBV5-4 and TRBJ2-7, reads ETGVTQSPTHLIKTRGQQVTLRCSSQSGHNTVSWYQQALGQGPQFIFQYYREEENGRGNFPPRFSGLQFPNYSSELNVNALELDDSALYLCASSPGTGAYEQYFGPGTRLTVT.

The V gene is TRBV19, the J gene TRBJ2-2; tentative D call: TRBD2 (6 bases). Between the trimmed V and J ends, which lost 9 bases and 8 bases, there was a span of 28 bases. Germline V CDR1 and CDR2: LNHDA, SQIVND (reference sequence). The CDR3 length is 17 residues. The chain's CDR3 is CASLSRGTRVTAGELFF. The CDR3 bases are TGTGCCAGCCTATCCCGCGGGACCCGGGTAACTGCAGGGGAGCTGTTTTTT.

The chain employs TRBV5-5 and TRBJ1-1, with no clear D. The CDR3 extends over 12 amino acids. V lost 4 bases, J lost 1 base, and 5 bases lay in between. Germline CDR1 SGHKS, CDR2 YYEKEE (reference sequence). The DNA for the CDR3 is TGTGCCAGCAGCGCGGGGAACACTGAAGCTTTCTTT. Translating gives CASSAGNTEAFF. The full variable domain, in which reference TRBV5-5 and TRBJ1-1 provide the parts outside the CDR3, is DAGVTQSPTHLIKTRGQQVTLRCSPISGHKSVSWYQQVLGQGPQFIFQYYEKEERGRGNFPDRFSARQFPNYSSELNVNALLLGDSALYLCASSAGNTEAFFGQGTRLTVV.

The gene calls are TRBV5-4 and TRBJ2-2, with D maybe TRBD1 (6 bases). This CDR3 comprises 16 residues. The germline gives CDR1 SGHNT, CDR2 YYREEE (reference sequence). With 1 base removed from V and 1 base from J, the gap between germline ends came to 11 bases. The CDR3 loop reads CASSLTGQGNTGELFF. In DNA, the CDR3 is TGTGCCAGCAGCTTGACGGGACAAGGGAACACCGGGGAGCTGTTTTTT. Based on the CDR3 plus reference TRBV5-4 and TRBJ2-2, the full variable domain is ETGVTQSPTHLIKTRGQQVTLRCSSQSGHNTVSWYQQALGQGPQFIFQYYREEENGRGNFPPRFSGLQFPNYSSELNVNALELDDSALYLCASSLTGQGNTGELFFGEGSRLTVL.

The DNA of the CDR3 is TGTGCCAGCAGCTTAGCTAGGACAGGGAACAATGAGCAGTTCTTC. This gives the protein CASSLARTGNNEQFF. V and J are TRBV7-2 and TRBJ2-1; TRBD1 matches 8 bases. Germline-derived CDR1 and CDR2 are SGHTA and FQGNSA. The CDR3 has 15 residues. V was clipped by 0 bases and J by 5 bases; unmatched bases: 3. Drawing the rest from reference TRBV7-2 and TRBJ2-1, the complete variable domain is GAGVSQSPSNKVTEKGKDVELRCDPISGHTALYWYRQSLGQGLEFLIYFQGNSAPDKSGLPSDRFSAERTGGSVSTLTIQRTQQEDSAVYLCASSLARTGNNEQFFGPGTRLTVL.

The V and J genes are TRBV4-1 and TRBJ2-1; 10 bases align to TRBD2. This CDR3 contains 17 residues. Germline CDR1 is MGHRA and CDR2 is YSYEKL. The V gene end was trimmed by 6 bases and the J gene end by 6 bases; junction bases not matched to a gene: 14. The CDR3 loop reads CASSYTSGNKNRNEQFF. CDR3 sequence (DNA): TGCGCCAGCAGTTATACTAGCGGGAATAAGAACCGCAATGAGCAGTTCTTC.